The source of this T cell receptor (beta chain) is a study of a mutant IDH1 vaccine in newly diagnosed glioma. Whole-study context: Standard pretreatment was either radiotherapy, temozolomide, or, for most, radiochemotherapy with temozolomide.

Of note for this clone: Its antigen is unknown.

As to time point: week 47, end of study. In the vaccine, a single dose held 300 ug of the mutant IDH1 20-mer peptide, along with topical imiquimod. The table came from immunoSEQ multiplex PCR; TCRdb's copy has only in-frame clones and leaves some out. Of 90,000 to 100,000 clones listed, roughly 91% were seen once; the top ten hold around 0.77%. The germline V and J ends were trimmed by 0 bases and 2 bases, with 9 bases remaining between them. There are 16 residues in the CDR3. The germline V gene encodes CDR1 SGHRS and CDR2 YFSETQ. V and J are TRBV5-1 and TRBJ2-6; maybe TRBD1 (6 bases). The receptor's source is a woman aged 50 to 60 with glioma. The sample was PBMCs, taken from a glioma patient whose treatment included an IDH1 peptide vaccine. This chain's CDR3 is CASSLGGGAGANVLTF. In nucleotides, the CDR3 is TGCGCCAGCAGCTTGGGTGGGGGCGCTGGGGCCAACGTCCTGACTTTC.